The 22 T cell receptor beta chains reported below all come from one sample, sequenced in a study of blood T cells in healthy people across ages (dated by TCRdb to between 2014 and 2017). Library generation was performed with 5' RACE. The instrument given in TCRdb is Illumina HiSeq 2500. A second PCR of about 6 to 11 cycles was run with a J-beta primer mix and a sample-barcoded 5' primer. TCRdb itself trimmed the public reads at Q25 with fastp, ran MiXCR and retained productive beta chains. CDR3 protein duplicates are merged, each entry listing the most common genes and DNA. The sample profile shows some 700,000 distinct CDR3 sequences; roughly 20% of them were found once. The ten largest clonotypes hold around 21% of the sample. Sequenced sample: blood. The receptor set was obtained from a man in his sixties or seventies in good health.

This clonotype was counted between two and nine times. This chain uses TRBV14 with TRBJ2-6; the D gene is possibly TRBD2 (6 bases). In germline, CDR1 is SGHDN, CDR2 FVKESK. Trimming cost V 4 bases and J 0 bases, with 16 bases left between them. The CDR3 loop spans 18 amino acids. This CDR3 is CASSPSSARFSGANVLTF. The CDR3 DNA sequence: TGTGCCAGCAGCCCTTCTAGCGCCCGCTTCTCTGGGGCCAACGTCCTGACTTTC.

Here the CDR3 reads CSVIAGTAYGYTF. In DNA form, the CDR3 reads TGCAGCGTAATCGCCGGGACAGCCTATGGCTACACCTTC. V and J are TRBV29-1 and TRBJ1-2; 7 nucleotides agree with TRBD1. CDR1 SQVTM and CDR2 ANQGSEA come from the germline V gene. V was pared by 6 bases and J by 4 bases, with 8 bases of the junction left unmatched. The length of the CDR3 is 13 residues. Using reference TRBV29-1 and TRBJ1-2 for the parts outside the CDR3, the full variable domain is SAVISQKPSRDICQRGTSLTIQCQVDSQVTMMFWYRQQPGQSLTLIATANQGSEATYESGFVIDKFPISRPNLTFSTLTVSNMSPEDSSIYLCSVIAGTAYGYTFGSGTRLTVV.

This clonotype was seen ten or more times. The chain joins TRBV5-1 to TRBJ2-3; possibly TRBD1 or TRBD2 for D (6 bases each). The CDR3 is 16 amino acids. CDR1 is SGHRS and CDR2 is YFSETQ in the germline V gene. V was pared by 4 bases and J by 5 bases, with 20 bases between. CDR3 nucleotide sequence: TGCGCCAGCAGCCCGGGGGCTAGCACCCGTGGAGATACGCAGTATTTT. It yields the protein CASSPGASTRGDTQYF.

In DNA, the CDR3 is TGTGCCAGCAGTGAACTAGCGGGAGTAAGTGAGCAGTTCTTC. Its protein is CASSELAGVSEQFF. The V and J genes are TRBV6-1 and TRBJ2-1; the match to TRBD2 covers 10 bases. After removal of 2 bases from V and 9 bases from J, the junction contained 4 bases not matched to a gene. The CDR3 is made up of 14 amino acids. Per germline, CDR1 MNHNS and CDR2 SASEGT.

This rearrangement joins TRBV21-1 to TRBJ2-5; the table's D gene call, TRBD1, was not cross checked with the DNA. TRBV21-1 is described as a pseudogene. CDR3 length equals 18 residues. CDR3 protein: CASSKPSSSGDSKETQYF. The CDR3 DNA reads TGTGCCAGCAGCAAACCGAGTTCCTCAGGGGACTCCAAGGAGACCCAGTACTTC.

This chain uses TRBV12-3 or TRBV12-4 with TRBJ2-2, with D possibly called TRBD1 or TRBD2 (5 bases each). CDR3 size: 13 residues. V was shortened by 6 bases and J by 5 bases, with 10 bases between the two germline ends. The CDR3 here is CASSTRGTGELFF. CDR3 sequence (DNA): TGTGCCAGCAGCACGAGGGGAACCGGGGAGCTGTTTTTT.

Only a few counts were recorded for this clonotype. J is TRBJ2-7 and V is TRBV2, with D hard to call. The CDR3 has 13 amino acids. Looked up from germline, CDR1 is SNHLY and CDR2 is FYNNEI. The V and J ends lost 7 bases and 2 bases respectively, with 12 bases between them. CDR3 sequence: CASINGRAYEQYV. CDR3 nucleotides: TGTGCCAGCATAAACGGGCGAGCCTACGAGCAGTACGTC.

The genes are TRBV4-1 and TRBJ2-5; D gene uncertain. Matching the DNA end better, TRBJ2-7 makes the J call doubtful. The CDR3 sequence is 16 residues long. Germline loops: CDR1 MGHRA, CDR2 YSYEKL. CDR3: CASSQDSRAKDYEQYV. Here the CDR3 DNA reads TGCGCCAGCAGCCAAGATTCAAGGGCAAAAGATTACGAGCAGTACGTC.

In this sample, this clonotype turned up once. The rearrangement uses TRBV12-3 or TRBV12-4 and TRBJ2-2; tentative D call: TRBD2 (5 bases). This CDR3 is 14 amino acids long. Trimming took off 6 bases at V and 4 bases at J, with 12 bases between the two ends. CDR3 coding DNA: TGTGCCAGCAGCATACAAGAGGGCACCGGGGAGCTGTTTTTT. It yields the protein CASSIQEGTGELFF.

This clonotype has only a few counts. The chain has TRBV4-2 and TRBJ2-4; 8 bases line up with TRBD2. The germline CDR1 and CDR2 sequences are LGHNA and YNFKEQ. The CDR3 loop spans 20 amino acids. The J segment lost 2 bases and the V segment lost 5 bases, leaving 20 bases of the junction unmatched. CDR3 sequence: CASSSPTWGAGGKSKNIQYF. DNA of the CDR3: TGTGCCAGCAGCTCGCCCACATGGGGCGCGGGGGGCAAATCCAAAAACATTCAGTACTTC.

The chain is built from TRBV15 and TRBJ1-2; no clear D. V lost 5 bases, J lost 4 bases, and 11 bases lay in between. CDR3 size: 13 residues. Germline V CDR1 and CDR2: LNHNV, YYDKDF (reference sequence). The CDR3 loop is CATSGLGFYGYTF. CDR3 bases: TGTGCCACCAGCGGGTTAGGGTTCTATGGCTACACCTTC.

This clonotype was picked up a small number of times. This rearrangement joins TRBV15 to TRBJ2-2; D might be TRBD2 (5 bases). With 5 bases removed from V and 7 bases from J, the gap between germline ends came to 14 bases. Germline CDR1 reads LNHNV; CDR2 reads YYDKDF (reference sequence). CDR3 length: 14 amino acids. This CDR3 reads CATSHEGGYGELFF. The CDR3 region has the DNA TGTGCCACCAGCCATGAGGGTGGTTACGGGGAGCTGTTTTTT.

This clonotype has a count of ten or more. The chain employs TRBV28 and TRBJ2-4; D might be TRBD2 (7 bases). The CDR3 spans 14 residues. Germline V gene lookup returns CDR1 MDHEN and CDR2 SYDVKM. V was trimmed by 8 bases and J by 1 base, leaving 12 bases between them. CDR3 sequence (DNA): TGTGCCAGCGGGGGGGCAGGGGCCAAAAACATTCAGTACTTC. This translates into CASGGAGAKNIQYF.

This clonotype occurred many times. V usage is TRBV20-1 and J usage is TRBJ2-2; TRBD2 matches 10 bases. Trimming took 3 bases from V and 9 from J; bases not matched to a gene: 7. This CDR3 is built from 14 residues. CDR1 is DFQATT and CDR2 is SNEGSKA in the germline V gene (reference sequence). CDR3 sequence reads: CSASASGRSRELFF. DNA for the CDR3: TGCAGTGCTAGCGCTAGCGGGAGATCCCGGGAGCTGTTTTTT.

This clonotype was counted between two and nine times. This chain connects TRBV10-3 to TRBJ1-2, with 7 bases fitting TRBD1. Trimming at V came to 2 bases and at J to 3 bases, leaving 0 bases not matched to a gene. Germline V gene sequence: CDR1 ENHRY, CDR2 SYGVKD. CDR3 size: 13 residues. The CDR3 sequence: CAISEDRDYGYTF. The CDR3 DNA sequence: TGTGCCATCAGTGAGGACAGGGACTATGGCTACACCTTC.

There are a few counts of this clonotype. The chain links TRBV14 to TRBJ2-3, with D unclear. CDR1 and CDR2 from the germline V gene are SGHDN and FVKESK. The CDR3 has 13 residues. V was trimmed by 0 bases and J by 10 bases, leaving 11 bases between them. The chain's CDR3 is CASSQEEAWAQYF. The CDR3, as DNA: TGTGCCAGCAGCCAAGAAGAGGCGTGGGCGCAGTATTTT.

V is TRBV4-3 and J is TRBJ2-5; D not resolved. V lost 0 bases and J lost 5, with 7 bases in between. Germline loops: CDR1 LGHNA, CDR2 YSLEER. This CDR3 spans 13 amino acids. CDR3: CASSQDSMETQYF. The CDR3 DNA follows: TGCGCCAGCAGCCAAGATTCTATGGAGACCCAGTACTTC.

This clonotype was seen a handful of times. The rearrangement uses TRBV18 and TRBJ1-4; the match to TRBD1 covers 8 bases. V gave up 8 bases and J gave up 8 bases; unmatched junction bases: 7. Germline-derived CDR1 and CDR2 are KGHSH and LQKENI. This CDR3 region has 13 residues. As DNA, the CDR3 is TGTGCCAGCCCGCGACAGGGGAGGGAAAAACTGTTTTTT. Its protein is CASPRQGREKLFF.

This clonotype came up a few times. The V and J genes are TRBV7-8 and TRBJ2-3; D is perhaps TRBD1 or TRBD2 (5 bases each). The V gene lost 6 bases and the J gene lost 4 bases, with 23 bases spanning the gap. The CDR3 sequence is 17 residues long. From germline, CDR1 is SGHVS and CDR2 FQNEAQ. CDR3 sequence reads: CASRYQTGRRGSDTQYF. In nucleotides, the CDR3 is TGTGCCAGCAGATATCAGACGGGGCGGAGAGGGTCAGATACGCAGTATTTT.

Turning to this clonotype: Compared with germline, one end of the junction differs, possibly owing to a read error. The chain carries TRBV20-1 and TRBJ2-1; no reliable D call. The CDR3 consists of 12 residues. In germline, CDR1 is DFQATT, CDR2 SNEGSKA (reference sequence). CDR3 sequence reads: CSASGPEETQYF. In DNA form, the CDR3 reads TGCAGTGCTAGTGGGCCAGAAGAGACCCAGTACTTT.

The CDR3 here is CASSPGVRGSTGELFF. In DNA, the CDR3 is TGCGCCAGCAGCCCCGGGGTTCGCGGTTCCACCGGGGAGCTGTTTTTT. This chain connects TRBV5-1 to TRBJ2-2, with TRBD2 as a possible D gene (5 bases). Germline V lookup: CDR1 SGHRS, CDR2 YFSETQ. The germline V and J ends were trimmed by 4 bases and 4 bases, with 17 bases remaining between them. The CDR3 consists of 16 residues. Drawing the rest from reference TRBV5-1 and TRBJ2-2, the complete variable domain is KAGVTQTPRYLIKTRGQQVTLSCSPISGHRSVSWYQQTPGQGLQFLFEYFSETQRNKGNFPGRFSGRQFSNSRSEMNVSTLELGDSALYLCASSPGVRGSTGELFFGEGSRLTVL.

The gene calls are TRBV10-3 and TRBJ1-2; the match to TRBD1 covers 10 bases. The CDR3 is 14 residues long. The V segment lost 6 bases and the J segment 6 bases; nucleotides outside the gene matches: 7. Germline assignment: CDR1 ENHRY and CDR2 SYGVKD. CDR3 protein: CAIRRGTGEDGYTF. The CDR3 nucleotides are TGTGCCATCAGACGAGGGACAGGGGAAGATGGCTACACCTTC.